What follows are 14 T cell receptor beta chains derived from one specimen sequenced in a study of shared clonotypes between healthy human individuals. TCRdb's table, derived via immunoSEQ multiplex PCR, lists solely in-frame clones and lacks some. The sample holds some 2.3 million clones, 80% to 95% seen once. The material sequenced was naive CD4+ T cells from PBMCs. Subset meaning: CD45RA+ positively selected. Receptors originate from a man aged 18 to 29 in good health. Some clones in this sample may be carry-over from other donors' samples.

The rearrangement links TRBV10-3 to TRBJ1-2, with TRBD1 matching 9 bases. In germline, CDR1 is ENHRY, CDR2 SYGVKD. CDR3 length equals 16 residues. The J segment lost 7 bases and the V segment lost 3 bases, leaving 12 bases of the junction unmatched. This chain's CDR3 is CAISEAGTGRRFGYTF. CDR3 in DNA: TGTGCCATCAGTGAAGCCGGGACAGGGCGTAGATTTGGCTACACCTTC.

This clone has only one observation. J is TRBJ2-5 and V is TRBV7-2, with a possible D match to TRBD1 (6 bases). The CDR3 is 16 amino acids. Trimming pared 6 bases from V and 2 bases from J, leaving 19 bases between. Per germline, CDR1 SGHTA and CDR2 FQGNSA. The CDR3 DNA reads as TGTGCCAGCAGTTTCTCGGTCAGGGGCGGACAAGAGACCCAGTACTTC. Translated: CASSFSVRGGQETQYF.

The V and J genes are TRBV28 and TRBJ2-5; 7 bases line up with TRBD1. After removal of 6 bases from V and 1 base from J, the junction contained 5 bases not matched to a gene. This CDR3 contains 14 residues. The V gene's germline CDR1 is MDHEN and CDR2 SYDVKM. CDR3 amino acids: CASSHGTAQETQYF. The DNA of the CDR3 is TGTGCCAGCAGCCACGGGACAGCCCAAGAGACCCAGTACTTC. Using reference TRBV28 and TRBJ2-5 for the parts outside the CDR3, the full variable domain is DVKVTQSSRYLVKRTGEKVFLECVQDMDHENMFWYRQDPGLGLRLIYFSYDVKMKEKGDIPEGYSVSREKKERFSLILESASTNQTSMYLCASSHGTAQETQYFGPGTRLLVL.

The CDR3 reads CATSRELSSGNTIYF. The CDR3 DNA reads as TGTGCCACCAGCAGGGAGTTGAGCTCTGGAAACACCATATATTTT. The genes are TRBV15 and TRBJ1-3; D is unclear. Germline CDR1 is LNHNV and CDR2 is YYDKDF (reference sequence). The CDR3 length is 15 residues. The ends were cut back, 3 bases at V and 0 bases at J, with 9 bases in the middle.

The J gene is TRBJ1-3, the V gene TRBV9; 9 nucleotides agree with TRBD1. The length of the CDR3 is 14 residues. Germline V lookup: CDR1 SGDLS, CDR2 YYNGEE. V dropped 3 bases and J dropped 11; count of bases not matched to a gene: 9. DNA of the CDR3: TGTGCCAGCAGCGCACCGGGACAGGGCGTCCCCATATATTTT. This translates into CASSAPGQGVPIYF.

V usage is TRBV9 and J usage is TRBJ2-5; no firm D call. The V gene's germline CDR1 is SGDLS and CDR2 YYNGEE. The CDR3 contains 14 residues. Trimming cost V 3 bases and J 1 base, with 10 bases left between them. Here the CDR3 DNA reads TGTGCCAGCAGCGGGATTGGGCTCCAAGAGACCCAGTACTTC. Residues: CASSGIGLQETQYF. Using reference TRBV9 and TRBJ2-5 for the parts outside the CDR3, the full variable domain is DSGVTQTPKHLITATGQRVTLRCSPRSGDLSVYWYQQSLDQGLQFLIQYYNGEERAKGNILERFSAQQFPDLHSELNLSSLELGDSALYFCASSGIGLQETQYFGPGTRLLVL.

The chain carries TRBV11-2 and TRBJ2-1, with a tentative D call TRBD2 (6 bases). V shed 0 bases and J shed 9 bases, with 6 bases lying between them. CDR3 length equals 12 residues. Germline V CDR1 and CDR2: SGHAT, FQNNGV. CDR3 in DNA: TGTGCCAGCAGCTTAGATAGCGGTGAGCAGTTCTTC. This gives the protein CASSLDSGEQFF.

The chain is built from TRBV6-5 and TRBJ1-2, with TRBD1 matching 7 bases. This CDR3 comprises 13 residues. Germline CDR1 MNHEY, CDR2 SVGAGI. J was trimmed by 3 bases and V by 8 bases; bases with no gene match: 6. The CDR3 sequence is CASGTVPYYGYTF. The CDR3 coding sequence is TGTGCCAGCGGGACAGTTCCTTACTATGGCTACACCTTC.

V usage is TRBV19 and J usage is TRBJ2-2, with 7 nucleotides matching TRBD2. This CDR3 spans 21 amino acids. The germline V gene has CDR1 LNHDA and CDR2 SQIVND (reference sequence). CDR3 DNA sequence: TGTGGCATTAAGCCCCGGGAGGATTTTTTCTCTCCCCCGGCCGGATCCGGGGAGCTGTTTTTT. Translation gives CGIKPREDFFSPPAGSGELFF. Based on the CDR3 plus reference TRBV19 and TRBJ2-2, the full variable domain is DGGITQSPKYLFRKEGQNVTLSCEQNLNHDAMYWYRQDPGQGLRLIYYSQIVNDFQKGDIAEGYSVSREKKESFPLTVTSAQKNPTAFYLCGIKPREDFFSPPAGSGELFFGEGSRLTVL.

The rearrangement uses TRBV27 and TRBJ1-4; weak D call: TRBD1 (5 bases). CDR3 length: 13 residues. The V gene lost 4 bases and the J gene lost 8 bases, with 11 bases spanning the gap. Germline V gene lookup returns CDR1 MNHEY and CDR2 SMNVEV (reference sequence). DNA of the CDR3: TGTGCCAGCAGTTCACGACAGCGGGAAAAACTGTTTTTT. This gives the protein CASSSRQREKLFF.

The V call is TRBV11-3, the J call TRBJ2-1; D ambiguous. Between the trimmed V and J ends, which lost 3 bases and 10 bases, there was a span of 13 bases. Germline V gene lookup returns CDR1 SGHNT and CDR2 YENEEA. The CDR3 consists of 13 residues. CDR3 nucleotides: TGTGCCAGCAGCTTTTCTTCAGGTCAGGAGCAGTTCTTC. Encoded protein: CASSFSSGQEQFF. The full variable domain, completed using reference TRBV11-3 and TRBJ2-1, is EAGVVQSPRYKIIEKKQPVAFWCNPISGHNTLYWYLQNLGQGPELLIRYENEEAVDDSQLPKDRFSAERLKGVDSTLKIQPAELGDSAVYLCASSFSSGQEQFFGPGTRLTVL.

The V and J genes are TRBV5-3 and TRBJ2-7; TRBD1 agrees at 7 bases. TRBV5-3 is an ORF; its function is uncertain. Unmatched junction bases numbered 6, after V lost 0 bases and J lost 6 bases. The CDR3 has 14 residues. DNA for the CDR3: TGTGCCAGAAGCTTGGCCAGGGACAGTCGCGAGCAGTACTTC. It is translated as CARSLARDSREQYF.

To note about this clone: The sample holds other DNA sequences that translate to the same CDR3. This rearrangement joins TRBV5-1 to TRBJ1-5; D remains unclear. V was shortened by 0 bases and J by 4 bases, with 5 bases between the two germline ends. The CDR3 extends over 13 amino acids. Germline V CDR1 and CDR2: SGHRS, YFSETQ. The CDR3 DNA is TGCGCCAGCAGCTTGGGACAAAATCAGCCCCAGCATTTT. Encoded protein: CASSLGQNQPQHF.

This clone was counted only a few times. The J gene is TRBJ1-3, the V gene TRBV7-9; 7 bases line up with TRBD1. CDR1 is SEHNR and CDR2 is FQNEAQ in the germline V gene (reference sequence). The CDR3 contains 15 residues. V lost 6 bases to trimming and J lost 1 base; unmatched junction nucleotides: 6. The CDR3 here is CASSSTGVSGNTIYF. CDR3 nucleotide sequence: TGTGCCAGCAGTTCCACAGGGGTGTCTGGAAACACCATATATTTT.